This T cell receptor (beta chain) was identified during a study of T-cell memory formation after mild COVID-19. TCRdb ran MiXCR on the 5' RACE reads and lists one entry per CDR3 protein. This sample has some 450,000 distinct CDR3 sequences, with around 18% found just once. Germline values: CDR1 MNHEY, CDR2 SVGEGT. The CDR3 consists of 14 residues. V dropped 4 bases and J dropped 3; count of bases not matched to a gene: 4. This rearrangement joins TRBV6-2 or TRBV6-3 to TRBJ1-1; 8 nucleotides line up with TRBD1. The sequence derives from an adult woman who had mild COVID-19 (a few samples of this study predate the infection). Cell type and time point are not known. The source material was PBMCs or a T cell subset sorted from them (not recorded which). DNA of the CDR3: TGTGCCAGCAGTTGGACAGGGAGGGACACTGAAGCTTTCTTT. Translating gives CASSWTGRDTEAFF.